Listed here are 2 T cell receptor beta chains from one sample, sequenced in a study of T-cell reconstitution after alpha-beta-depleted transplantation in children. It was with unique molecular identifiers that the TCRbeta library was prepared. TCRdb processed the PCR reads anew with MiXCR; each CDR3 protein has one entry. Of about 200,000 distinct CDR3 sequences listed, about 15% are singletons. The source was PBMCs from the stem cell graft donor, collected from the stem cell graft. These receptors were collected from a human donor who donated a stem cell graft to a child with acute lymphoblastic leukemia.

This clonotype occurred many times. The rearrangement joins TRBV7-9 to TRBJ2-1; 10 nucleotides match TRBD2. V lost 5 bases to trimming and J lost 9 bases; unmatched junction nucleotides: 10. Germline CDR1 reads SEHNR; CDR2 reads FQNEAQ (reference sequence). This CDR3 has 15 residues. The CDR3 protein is CASSPGSGRAGEQFF. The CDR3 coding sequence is TGTGCCAGCAGCCCAGGGAGCGGGAGGGCCGGTGAGCAGTTCTTC.

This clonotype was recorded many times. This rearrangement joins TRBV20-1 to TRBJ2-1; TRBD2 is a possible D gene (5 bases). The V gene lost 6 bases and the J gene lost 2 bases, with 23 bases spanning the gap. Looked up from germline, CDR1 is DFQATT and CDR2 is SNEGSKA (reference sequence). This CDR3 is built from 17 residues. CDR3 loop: CSAAKGTGERTYNEQFF. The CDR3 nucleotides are TGCAGTGCCGCGAAGGGAACTGGGGAGAGGACCTACAATGAGCAGTTCTTC.